The entry that follows covers one T cell receptor beta chain sequence. Its target is unknown. This CDR3 is 16 amino acids long. Per germline, CDR1 MDHEN and CDR2 SYDVKM. The data derive from a study of CXCR3-negative and CXCR3-positive naive CD8 T cells. Study-wide results and limits: Naive CXCR3-positive cells had TRB CDR3s more hydrophobic than those of CXCR3-negative naive cells.

The authors prepared UMI-labeled TRB cDNA libraries by 5' RACE. TCRdb reprocessed the 5' RACE reads and stores each CDR3 protein as one record, lacking DNA. Here the sample table reports about 63,000 distinct CDR3 sequences. This receptor was identified in a human donor in good health. Some clones in this sample may be carry-over from other donors' samples. The specimen was naive CXCR3+ CD8+ T cells from blood. Subset defined: CD45RO-CCR7+CD27+CD95- naive CD8+ T cells expressing CXCR3 (TNR3+). The V gene is TRBV28, the J gene TRBJ2-7; the D call from TCRdb, TRBD2, cannot be confirmed without DNA. The CDR3 loop is CASSPLTSGEMYEQYF.